This T cell receptor (beta chain) was profiled in a study of siplizumab effects on memory and regulatory T cells. Findings and caveats of the study: The naive T cell population seemed more diverse than memory cells and seemed a major contributor to the alloresponse. Suppressive function of proliferating Tregs from siplizumab cultures was not confirmed. Solely a minor proportion of alloreactive clones could be assigned to unstimulated subsets.

Here immunoSEQ multiplex PCR was the method, and the copy in TCRdb shows in-frame clones only, minus some. The sample shows tens of thousands of clones, around 98% of them seen only once. Germline-derived CDR1 and CDR2 are MGHRA and YSYEKL. This CDR3 region has 15 residues. V shed 0 bases and J shed 8 bases, with 14 bases lying between them. Naive, memory, effector memory and TEMRA subsets, all unstimulated, were sequenced in a few donor pairs. Turning to this clone: Its antigen is not known.

This chain joins TRBV4-1 and TRBJ2-1; no reliable D call. This receptor was identified in a human donor in good health. Sequences were obtained from naive CD8+ T cells sorted from blood. The CDR3 DNA reads as TGCGCCAGCAGCCAAGAATGGGCTAGGCATGATGAGCAGTTCTTC. This gives the protein CASSQEWARHDEQFF.